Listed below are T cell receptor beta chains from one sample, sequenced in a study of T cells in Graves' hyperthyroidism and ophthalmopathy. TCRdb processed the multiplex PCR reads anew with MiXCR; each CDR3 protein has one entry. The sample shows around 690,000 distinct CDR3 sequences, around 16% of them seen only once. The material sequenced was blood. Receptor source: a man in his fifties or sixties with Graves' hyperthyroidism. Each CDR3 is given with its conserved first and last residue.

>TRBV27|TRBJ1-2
CASSKGYGYTF
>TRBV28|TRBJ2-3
CASSLTTDTQYF
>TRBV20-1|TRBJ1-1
CSAGTGDTEAFF
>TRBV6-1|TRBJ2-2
CASSYLGPFRESLPRNTGELFF
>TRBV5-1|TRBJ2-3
CASSLDLEDTQYF
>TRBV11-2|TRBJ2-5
CASSLGGGQSQETQYF
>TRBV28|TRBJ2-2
CASSLGGDTGELFF
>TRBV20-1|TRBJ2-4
CSARSASGSQDIQYF
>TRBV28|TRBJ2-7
CASSLMFQQYF
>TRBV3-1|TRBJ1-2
CASSRTGYDGYTF
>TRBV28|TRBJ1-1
CASKSGWGISNTEAFF
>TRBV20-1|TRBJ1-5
CSASREAGNQPQHF
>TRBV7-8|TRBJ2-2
CASRGQGTSGSLGGELFF
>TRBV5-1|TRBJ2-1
CASSAPGTGNEQFF
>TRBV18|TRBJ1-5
CASSKGQPVSNQPQHF
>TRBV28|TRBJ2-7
CASSEQGAYYEQYF
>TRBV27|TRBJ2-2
CASSPLNTGELFF
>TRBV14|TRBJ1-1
CASSPRVGEAFF
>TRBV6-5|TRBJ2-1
CASSYTASGNNEQFF
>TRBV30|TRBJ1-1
CAWSDNPGQGSWEAFF
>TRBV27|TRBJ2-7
CASSPRRSYEQYF
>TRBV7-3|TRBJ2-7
CASSSTGTSGTDEQYF